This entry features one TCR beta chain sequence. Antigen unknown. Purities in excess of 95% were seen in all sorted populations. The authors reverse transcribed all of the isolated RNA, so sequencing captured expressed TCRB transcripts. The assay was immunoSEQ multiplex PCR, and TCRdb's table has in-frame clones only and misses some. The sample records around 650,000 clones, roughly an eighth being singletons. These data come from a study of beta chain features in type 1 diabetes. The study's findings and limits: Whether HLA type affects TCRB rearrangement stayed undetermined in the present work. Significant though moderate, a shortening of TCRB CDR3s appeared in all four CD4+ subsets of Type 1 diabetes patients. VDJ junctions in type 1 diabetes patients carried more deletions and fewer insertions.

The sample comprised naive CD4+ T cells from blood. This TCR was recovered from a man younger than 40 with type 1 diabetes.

DNA of the CDR3: TGTGCCAGCTCACCGGAGAATGAGCAGTTCTTC. This encodes CASSPENEQFF. The chain is built from TRBV18 and TRBJ2-1; D is ambiguous. Germline CDR1 and CDR2: KGHSH and LQKENI. Trimming took off 3 bases at V and 7 bases at J, with 4 bases between the two ends. The CDR3 is 11 amino acids. Full variable domain (remainder filled in from reference TRBV18 and TRBJ2-1): NAGVMQNPRHLVRRRGQEARLRCSPMKGHSHVYWYRQLPEEGLKFMVYLQKENIIDESGMPKERFSAEFPKEGPSILRIQQVVRGDSAAYFCASSPENEQFFGPGTRLTVL.